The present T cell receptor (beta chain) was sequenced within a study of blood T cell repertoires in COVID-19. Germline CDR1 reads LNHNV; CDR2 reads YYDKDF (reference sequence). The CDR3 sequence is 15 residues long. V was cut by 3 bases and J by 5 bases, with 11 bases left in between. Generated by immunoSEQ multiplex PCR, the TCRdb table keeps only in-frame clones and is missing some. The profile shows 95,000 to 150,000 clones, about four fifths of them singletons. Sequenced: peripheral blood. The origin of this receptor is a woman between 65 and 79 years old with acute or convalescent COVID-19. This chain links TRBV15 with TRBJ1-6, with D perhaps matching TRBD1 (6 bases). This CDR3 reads CATSRGDRNNSPLHF. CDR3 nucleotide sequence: TGTGCCACCAGCAGGGGCGACAGGAATAATTCACCCCTCCACTTT.